Listed below are T cell receptor beta chains from one sample, sequenced in a study of cytomegalovirus exposure and HLA in healthy donors. Data came from immunoSEQ multiplex PCR; TCRdb stores just in-frame clones and leaves some out. The sample holds around 100,000 clones, around 70% seen once. Sequenced input: PBMCs. The receptors stem from a man between 25 and 39 years old in good health and CMV-seropositive. Both conserved end residues are part of each CDR3. Each record gives: V gene, D gene, clone size, J gene, CDR3 DNA, CDR3 protein. A D gene is named only where the DNA matches it firmly. Only part of the rows carry a size: once, few, many, or a class if the clone is expanded.

v_call: TRBV27; d_call: TRBD2; clone_size: NA; j_call: TRBJ2-3; cdr3_nt: TGTGCCAGCAGTTTATTTCTAGCGGGGAGTACGCAGTATTTT; cdr3_aa: CASSLFLAGSTQYF
v_call: TRBV15; d_call: TRBD1; clone_size: NA; j_call: TRBJ1-2; cdr3_nt: TGTGCCACCAGCCCGGCGCCGGGACAGCGTCTGGGCTACACCTTC; cdr3_aa: CATSPAPGQRLGYTF
v_call: TRBV11-2; d_call: TRBD1; clone_size: NA; j_call: TRBJ2-7; cdr3_nt: TGTGCCAGCAGCTTTTGGGGGCAGGGACAGTCCTACGAGCAGTACTTC; cdr3_aa: CASSFWGQGQSYEQYF
v_call: TRBV11-2; d_call: NA; clone_size: NA; j_call: TRBJ2-5; cdr3_nt: TGTGCCAGCAGCTTTAAATCGGGTCGACAAGAGACCCAGTACTTC; cdr3_aa: CASSFKSGRQETQYF
v_call: TRBV9; d_call: NA; clone_size: NA; j_call: TRBJ2-4; cdr3_nt: TGTGCCAGCAGCGTAGCTGACTATTCACTAGCCAAAAACATTCAGTACTTC; cdr3_aa: CASSVADYSLAKNIQYF
v_call: TRBV11-3; d_call: NA; clone_size: few; j_call: TRBJ1-1; cdr3_nt: TGTGCCAGCAGCTTATTGGGCGGGGGTGAAGCTTTCTTT; cdr3_aa: CASSLLGGGEAFF
v_call: TRBV5-6; d_call: NA; clone_size: NA; j_call: TRBJ1-2; cdr3_nt: TGTGCCAGCAGCTTGGGACAGACCCTCTATGGCTACACCTTC; cdr3_aa: CASSLGQTLYGYTF
v_call: TRBV9; d_call: NA; clone_size: NA; j_call: TRBJ1-1; cdr3_nt: TGTGCCAGCAGCCTCCCCCCGGCCTCAGGGAACACTGAAGCTTTCTTT; cdr3_aa: CASSLPPASGNTEAFF
v_call: TRBV11-2; d_call: NA; clone_size: NA; j_call: TRBJ2-7; cdr3_nt: TGTGCCAGCAGCTCCTTCCAGGGGACCTACGAGCAGTACTTC; cdr3_aa: CASSSFQGTYEQYF
v_call: TRBV6-5; d_call: NA; clone_size: NA; j_call: TRBJ2-5; cdr3_nt: TGTGCCAGCAGTTTTCGGGGAGATAGGACCCAGTACTTC; cdr3_aa: CASSFRGDRTQYF
v_call: TRBV18; d_call: TRBD1; clone_size: once; j_call: TRBJ2-5; cdr3_nt: TGTGCCAGCTCATTAGACAGGGGGCAAGAGACCCAGTACTTC; cdr3_aa: CASSLDRGQETQYF
v_call: TRBV30; d_call: NA; clone_size: NA; j_call: TRBJ1-2; cdr3_nt: TGTGCCTGGAGTGTAGGAGGTTATGGCTACACCTTC; cdr3_aa: CAWSVGGYGYTF
v_call: TRBV27; d_call: TRBD1; clone_size: NA; j_call: TRBJ2-5; cdr3_nt: TGTGCCAGCAGTTCCCGACAGGGGGTTGCTGAGGCCCAGTACTTC; cdr3_aa: CASSSRQGVAEAQYF
v_call: TRBV25-1; d_call: TRBD1; clone_size: NA; j_call: TRBJ2-5; cdr3_nt: TGTGCCAGCAGTGAAAGGGGACAGGGTGAGGAGACCCAGTACTTC; cdr3_aa: CASSERGQGEETQYF
v_call: TRBV5-1; d_call: TRBD2; clone_size: NA; j_call: TRBJ2-1; cdr3_nt: TGCGCCAGCAGCGATAGAGCGGGGAGGGCCTACAATGAGCAGTTCTTC; cdr3_aa: CASSDRAGRAYNEQFF
v_call: TRBV15; d_call: NA; clone_size: NA; j_call: TRBJ1-5; cdr3_nt: TGTGCCACCAGCAGAGCGACGGGACTCAATCAGCCCCAGCATTTT; cdr3_aa: CATSRATGLNQPQHF
v_call: TRBV27; d_call: TRBD2; clone_size: NA; j_call: TRBJ2-5; cdr3_nt: TGTGCCAGCAGTTCGAACCCGGGGAGGGGAGAGACCCAGTACTTC; cdr3_aa: CASSSNPGRGETQYF
v_call: TRBV4-3; d_call: NA; clone_size: NA; j_call: TRBJ1-2; cdr3_nt: TGCGCCAGCAGCCAAGAAGCCTATGGCTACACCTTC; cdr3_aa: CASSQEAYGYTF
v_call: TRBV7-7; d_call: TRBD2; clone_size: few; j_call: TRBJ2-5; cdr3_nt: TGTGCTAGCAGCCCGCAAACCACTAGCGGGAGGGCCCGGGAGACCCAGTACTTC; cdr3_aa: CASSPQTTSGRARETQYF
v_call: TRBV29-1; d_call: NA; clone_size: NA; j_call: TRBJ2-7; cdr3_nt: TGCAGCGTTGTAGCCAGGGCAAGCTCCTACGAGCAGTACTTC; cdr3_aa: CSVVARASSYEQYF
v_call: TRBV7-9; d_call: NA; clone_size: few; j_call: TRBJ1-1; cdr3_nt: TGTGCCATATCGGGCACTGAAGCTTTCTTT; cdr3_aa: CAISGTEAFF
v_call: TRBV5-8; d_call: NA; clone_size: once; j_call: TRBJ2-7; cdr3_nt: TGTGCCAGCAGGGCGGGGGCCTCCTACGAGCAGTACTTC; cdr3_aa: CASRAGASYEQYF
v_call: TRBV5-1; d_call: NA; clone_size: NA; j_call: TRBJ2-6; cdr3_nt: TGCGCCAGCAGCTTCGCTGGTAGCGGCAGCTCTGGGGCCAACGTCCTGACTTTC; cdr3_aa: CASSFAGSGSSGANVLTF
v_call: TRBV12-2; d_call: NA; clone_size: once; j_call: TRBJ1-2; cdr3_nt: TGTGCAAGTCGCCGGACTCATCAACGGTACTATGGCTACACCTTC; cdr3_aa: CASRRTHQRYYGYTF
v_call: TRBV5-1; d_call: TRBD1; clone_size: NA; j_call: TRBJ1-2; cdr3_nt: TGCGCCAGCAGCATAGACAGGGGCGGGTATGGCTACACCTTC; cdr3_aa: CASSIDRGGYGYTF
v_call: TRBV27; d_call: NA; clone_size: NA; j_call: TRBJ2-1; cdr3_nt: TGTGCCAGCAGTTTAACCCGGGGTATGGTGTTGAATGAGCAGTTCTTC; cdr3_aa: CASSLTRGMVLNEQFF
v_call: TRBV11-2; d_call: NA; clone_size: NA; j_call: TRBJ1-1; cdr3_nt: TGTGCCAGCAGCTTAGGTGGGAGGACTAAGGACACTGAAGCTTTCTTT; cdr3_aa: CASSLGGRTKDTEAFF
v_call: TRBV5-1; d_call: TRBD1; clone_size: NA; j_call: TRBJ1-1; cdr3_nt: TGCGCCAGCAGCTTGGCGACAGGGGGGGACACTGAAGCTTTCTTT; cdr3_aa: CASSLATGGDTEAFF
v_call: TRBV5-1; d_call: TRBD1; clone_size: NA; j_call: TRBJ2-7; cdr3_nt: TGCGCCAGCAGCTCTAGGACAGGGGACTACGAGCAGTACTTC; cdr3_aa: CASSSRTGDYEQYF
v_call: TRBV9; d_call: NA; clone_size: once; j_call: TRBJ2-3; cdr3_nt: TGTGCCAGCAGCGTAGAGGCTAGCCGAGATACGCAGTATTTT; cdr3_aa: CASSVEASRDTQYF
v_call: TRBV2; d_call: NA; clone_size: NA; j_call: TRBJ1-1; cdr3_nt: TGTGCCAGCAGAACCTTACAAGTTTTTGGCACTGAAGCTTTCTTT; cdr3_aa: CASRTLQVFGTEAFF
v_call: TRBV2; d_call: TRBD1; clone_size: NA; j_call: TRBJ1-2; cdr3_nt: TGTGCCAGCAGTGAAGGGGGACAGGGAAACTATGGCTACACCTTC; cdr3_aa: CASSEGGQGNYGYTF
v_call: TRBV9; d_call: NA; clone_size: few; j_call: TRBJ2-7; cdr3_nt: TGTGCCAGCAGCGTAGGGGACACCTCCTACGAGCAGTACTTC; cdr3_aa: CASSVGDTSYEQYF